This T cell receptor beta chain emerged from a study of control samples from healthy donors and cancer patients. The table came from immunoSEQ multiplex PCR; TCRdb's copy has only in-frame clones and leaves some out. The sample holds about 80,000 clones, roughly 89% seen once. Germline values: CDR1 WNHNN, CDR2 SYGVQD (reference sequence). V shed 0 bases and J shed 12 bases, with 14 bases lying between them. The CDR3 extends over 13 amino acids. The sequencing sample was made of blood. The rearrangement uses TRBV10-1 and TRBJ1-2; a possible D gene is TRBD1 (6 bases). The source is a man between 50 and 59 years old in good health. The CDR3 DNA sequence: TGCGCCAGCAGTGAGTCGGGGACAAACGGGGACACCTTC. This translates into CASSESGTNGDTF.